The table lists the clone carrying this T cell receptor beta chain with many counts. What it binds is not known. Germline V gives CDR1 SGHVS, CDR2 FQNEAQ. This CDR3 contains 14 residues. J gave up 7 bases and V 6 bases, and 7 bases lay outside the gene matches. These data come from a study of T cell repertoires in cytomegalovirus infection. TCRdb used MiXCR to reprocess the reads, holding one entry per CDR3 protein. The table includes about 340,000 distinct CDR3 sequences, approximately 32% detected once. The source material was cultured PBMCs, sampled from culture after CMV antigen stimulation. This chain uses TRBV7-8 with TRBJ1-1; 11 positions agree with TRBD1. The receptor was isolated from a human donor in good health (CMV status not recorded). Some clones in this sample may be carry-over from other donors' samples. The CDR3 coding sequence is TGTGCCAGCAGTTTGGACAGGGGGCATGGTGAAGCTTTCTTT. Translated, it gives CASSLDRGHGEAFF.